This TCR beta chain was recorded in a study of prognosis after radiotherapy for stage I lung cancer. With two-round multiplex PCR, TCR beta CDR3 sequences were amplified from genomic DNA. Individual primers that were specific to each TRBV and TRBJ gene served in first-round PCR. TCRdb ran MiXCR on the multiplex PCR reads and lists one entry per CDR3 protein. The table includes approximately 18,000 distinct CDR3 sequences, 15% to 20% detected once. Blood, 5.5 to 7.5 milliliters, was collected at each of two time points. This clonotype has at least ten counts. The CDR3 is 14 amino acids. The V gene end was trimmed by 2 bases and the J gene end by 4 bases; junction bases not matched to a gene: 3. Germline CDR1 and CDR2: LGHNT and FRNRAP.

Here the sequenced sample was PBMCs, taken before or after stereotactic body radiation therapy (not recorded which). The chain couples TRBV12-5 to TRBJ2-3; 7 nucleotides line up with TRBD1. This sequence originates from a donor aged 50 or older with non-small cell lung cancer. This chain's CDR3 is CASGLTGAPDTQYF. The DNA for the CDR3 is TGTGCTAGTGGTTTGACAGGGGCCCCAGATACGCAGTATTTT.